Shown below are 11 T cell receptor beta chains from a single sample sequenced in a study of T-cell memory formation after mild COVID-19. Via MiXCR, TCRdb re-called the 5' RACE reads, giving one row per CDR3 protein. Of approximately 290,000 distinct CDR3 sequences in the sample, 19% are singletons; the top ten hold around 21%. The specimen was PBMCs or a T cell subset sorted from them (not recorded which). These receptors were obtained from a man aged 18 to 30 who had mild COVID-19 (a few samples of this study predate the infection). Cell type and time point are not known.

The chain links TRBV23-1 to TRBJ1-5; the match to TRBD1 covers 7 bases. TRBV23-1 has ORF status, its function being uncertain. V trimming: 4 bases; J trimming: 5 bases; junction bases outside the gene matches: 5. This CDR3 comprises 14 residues. The CDR3 protein is CASSPPGQHQPQHF. The DNA for the CDR3 is TGCGCCAGCAGTCCGCCGGGACAGCATCAGCCCCAGCATTTT.

The chain joins TRBV20-1 to TRBJ2-7, with TRBD2 identical over 10 bases. The CDR3 is made up of 14 amino acids. The V segment lost 1 base and the J segment 11 bases; nucleotides outside the gene matches: 11. CDR1 DFQATT and CDR2 SNEGSKA come from the germline V gene (reference sequence). The CDR3 sequence: CSARGLAGAQVKYF. CDR3 nucleotides: TGCAGTGCTAGAGGCCTAGCGGGGGCTCAGGTGAAGTACTTC.

This clonotype was recorded a few times. The rearrangement joins TRBV11-3 to TRBJ2-1; D not resolved. Germline CDR1 is SGHNT and CDR2 is YENEEA. CDR3 size: 14 residues. V dropped 5 bases and J dropped 6 bases, with 14 bases sitting between them. The CDR3 region has the DNA TGTGCCAGCAGCCCCCCCGGTCTTTCCAATGAGCAGTTCTTC. It codes for CASSPPGLSNEQFF.

The rearrangement links TRBV4-3 to TRBJ1-1; D is ambiguous. Germline V gene lookup returns CDR1 LGHNA and CDR2 YSLEER. Trimming took 0 bases from V and 10 from J, leaving 15 bases between them. The CDR3 length is 14 residues. CDR3 coding DNA: TGCGCCAGCAGCCAAGATTCTAGTGGAGCGTCAGCTTTCTTT. Its translation: CASSQDSSGASAFF.

This chain joins TRBV12-3 or TRBV12-4 and TRBJ1-1; TRBD1 matches 7 bases. V lost 3 bases and J lost 4; bases outside the gene matches: 2. The CDR3 sequence is 13 residues long. CDR3 in DNA: TGTGCCAGCAGTTTGACAGGGTTCACTGAAGCTTTCTTT. As protein: CASSLTGFTEAFF.

The chain has TRBV7-2 and TRBJ2-5, with D possibly matching TRBD1 (5 bases). Germline loops: CDR1 SGHTA, CDR2 FQGNSA. The CDR3 runs 13 residues. Trimming stripped 5 bases from V and 5 bases from J, with 12 bases between. The CDR3 is CASSNPQVETQYF. CDR3 coding DNA: TGTGCCAGCAGCAACCCACAGGTGGAGACCCAGTACTTC.

This clonotype was detected a few times. This chain uses TRBV18 with TRBJ2-7, with TRBD2 as a possible D gene (6 bases). This CDR3 region has 15 residues. The germline gives CDR1 KGHSH, CDR2 LQKENI. V shed 8 bases and J shed 3 bases, with 20 bases lying between them. Here the CDR3 DNA reads TGTGCCAGCCCCCCCCGGGCAGGGAGGCACTACGAGCAGTACGTC. This codes for CASPPRAGRHYEQYV.

This clonotype came up a few times. The chain recombines TRBV5-5 with TRBJ1-1; D is unclear. Germline loops: CDR1 SGHKS, CDR2 YYEKEE (reference sequence). This CDR3 comprises 15 residues. V was cut by 4 bases and J by 1 base, with 14 bases left in between. The DNA for the CDR3 is TGTGCCAGCAGCGCAAAAGGGTTCGCGAACACTGAAGCTTTCTTT. As protein: CASSAKGFANTEAFF.

This clonotype turned up a few times. The chain carries TRBV10-3 and TRBJ1-2, with a possible D match to TRBD1 (6 bases). Germline V gene lookup returns CDR1 ENHRY and CDR2 SYGVKD. Trimming took 7 bases from V and 3 from J, leaving 12 bases between them. The CDR3 has 13 residues. As DNA, the CDR3 is TGTGCCATCATGGGGGGCATGGACTATGGCTACACCTTC. It specifies CAIMGGMDYGYTF.

This clonotype was seen a handful of times. This chain joins TRBV24-1 and TRBJ1-1; D is undetermined. This CDR3 contains 9 residues. Germline values: CDR1 KGHDR, CDR2 SFDVKD. The V end lost 8 bases, the J end lost 5 bases, and 2 bases lay between the germline ends. The CDR3 DNA reads TGTGCCACCATTACTGAAGCTTTCTTT. It codes for CATITEAFF.

V gene TRBV6-5 combines with J gene TRBJ1-1; 8 bases are a match to TRBD1. CDR3 length: 14 amino acids. V dropped 5 bases and J dropped 2; count of bases not matched to a gene: 4. The germline gives CDR1 MNHEY, CDR2 SVGAGI. The CDR3 DNA reads TGTGCCAGCAGTAGGACAGGGACTAACACTGAAGCTTTCTTT. Translation gives CASSRTGTNTEAFF.